This T cell receptor (beta chain) was recorded in a study of T cell responses to AZD1222 COVID-19 vaccine. TCRdb's copy holds only in-frame clones and misses some; the assay was immunoSEQ multiplex PCR. The data hold about 100,000 clones, with approximately 93% observed a single time. About this clone itself: Its antigen remains unidentified.

Points from the study as a whole: Baseline antibody screening turned up just a handful of seropositive AZD1222 recipients.

This sample comprised peripheral blood, obtained on day 0 of AZD1222 vaccination. The sequence was obtained from an adult in good health.

The CDR3 region is CASSPDLVSGELFF. The CDR3 nucleotides are TGTGCCAGCAGCCCAGACCTAGTCAGCGGGGAGCTGTTTTTT. The chain has TRBV5-4 and TRBJ2-2; D ambiguous. The CDR3 has 14 amino acids. V lost 4 bases and J 7 bases, leaving 14 bases between the germline ends. Germline assignment: CDR1 SGHNT and CDR2 YYREEE (reference sequence).